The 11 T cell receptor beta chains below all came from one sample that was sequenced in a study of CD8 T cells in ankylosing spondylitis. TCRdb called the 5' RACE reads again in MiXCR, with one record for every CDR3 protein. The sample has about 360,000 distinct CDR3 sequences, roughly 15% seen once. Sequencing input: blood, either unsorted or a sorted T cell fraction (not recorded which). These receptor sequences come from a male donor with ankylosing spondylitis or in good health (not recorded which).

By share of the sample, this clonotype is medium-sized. CDR3 nucleotide sequence: TGCAGCGTTGAATTAAACTATGGCTACACCTTC. It encodes CSVELNYGYTF. J is TRBJ1-2 and V is TRBV29-1; D gene unclear. V lost 2 bases, J lost 2 bases, and 3 bases lay in between. The germline V gene encodes CDR1 SQVTM and CDR2 ANQGSEA. This CDR3 has 11 amino acids.

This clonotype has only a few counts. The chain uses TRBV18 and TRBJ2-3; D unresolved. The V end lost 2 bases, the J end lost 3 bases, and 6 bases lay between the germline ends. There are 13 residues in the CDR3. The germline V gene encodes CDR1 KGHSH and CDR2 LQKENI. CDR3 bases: TGTGCCAGCTCACCAACGGCGACAGATACGCAGTATTTT. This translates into CASSPTATDTQYF.

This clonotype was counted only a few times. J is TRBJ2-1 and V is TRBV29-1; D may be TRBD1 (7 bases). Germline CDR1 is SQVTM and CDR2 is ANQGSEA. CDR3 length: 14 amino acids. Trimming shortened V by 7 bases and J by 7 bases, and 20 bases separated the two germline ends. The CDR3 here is CSARRGDVWNEQFF. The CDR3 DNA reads TGCAGCGCCCGCAGGGGGGACGTTTGGAATGAGCAGTTCTTC.

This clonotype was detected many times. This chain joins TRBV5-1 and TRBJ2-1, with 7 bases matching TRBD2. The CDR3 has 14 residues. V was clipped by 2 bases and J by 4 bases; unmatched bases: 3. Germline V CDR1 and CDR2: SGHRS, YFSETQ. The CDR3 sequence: CASSFSGTYNEQFF. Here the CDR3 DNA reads TGCGCCAGCAGCTTCAGCGGGACGTACAATGAGCAGTTCTTC.

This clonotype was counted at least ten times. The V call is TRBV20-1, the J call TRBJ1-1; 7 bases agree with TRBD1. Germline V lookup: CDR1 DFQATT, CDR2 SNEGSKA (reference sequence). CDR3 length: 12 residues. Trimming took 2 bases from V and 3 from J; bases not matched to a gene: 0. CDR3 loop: CSARQGDTEAFF. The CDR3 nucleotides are TGCAGTGCTAGACAGGGGGACACTGAAGCTTTCTTT.

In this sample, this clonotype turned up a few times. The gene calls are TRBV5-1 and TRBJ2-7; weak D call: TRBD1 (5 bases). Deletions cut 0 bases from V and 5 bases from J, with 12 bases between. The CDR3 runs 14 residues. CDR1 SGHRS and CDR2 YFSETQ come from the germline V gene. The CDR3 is CASSLVSRADEQYF. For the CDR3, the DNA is TGCGCCAGCAGCTTGGTTAGCAGGGCTGACGAGCAGTACTTC.

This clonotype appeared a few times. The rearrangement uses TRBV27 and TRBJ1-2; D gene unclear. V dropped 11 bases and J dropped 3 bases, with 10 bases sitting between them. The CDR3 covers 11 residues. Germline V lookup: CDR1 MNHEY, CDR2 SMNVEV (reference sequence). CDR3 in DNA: TGTGCCCAAGGTCGTGACTATGGCTACACCTTC. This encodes CAQGRDYGYTF.

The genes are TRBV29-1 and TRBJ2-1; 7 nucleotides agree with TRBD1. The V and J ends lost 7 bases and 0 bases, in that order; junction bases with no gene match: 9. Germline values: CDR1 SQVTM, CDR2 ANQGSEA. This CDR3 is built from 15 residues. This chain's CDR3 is CSARHPGGSYNEQFF. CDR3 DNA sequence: TGCAGCGCCCGGCACCCAGGGGGCTCCTACAATGAGCAGTTCTTC.

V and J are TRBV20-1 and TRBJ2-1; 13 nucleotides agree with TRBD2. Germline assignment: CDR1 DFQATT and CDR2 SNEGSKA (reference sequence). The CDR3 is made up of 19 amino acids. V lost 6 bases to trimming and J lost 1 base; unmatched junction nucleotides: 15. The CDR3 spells CSAKTLAGGPLLSYNEQFF. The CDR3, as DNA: TGCAGTGCCAAAACACTAGCGGGAGGGCCTTTACTTTCCTACAATGAGCAGTTCTTC.

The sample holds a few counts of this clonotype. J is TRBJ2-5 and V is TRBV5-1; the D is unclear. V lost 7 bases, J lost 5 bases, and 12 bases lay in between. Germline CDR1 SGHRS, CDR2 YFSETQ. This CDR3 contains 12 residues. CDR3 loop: CASSLSPETQYF. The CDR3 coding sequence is TGCGCCAGCTCCCTTTCGCCGGAGACCCAGTACTTC.

The CDR3 sequence is CASRPLRAYNEQFF. CDR3 nucleotides: TGTGCCAGCAGGCCCCTCCGAGCCTACAATGAGCAGTTCTTC. The chain links TRBV25-1 to TRBJ2-1; no clear D gene. Trimming cost V 6 bases and J 2 bases, with 11 bases left between them. This CDR3 is built from 14 residues. The V gene's germline CDR1 is MGHDK and CDR2 SYGVNS.